The next 4 T cell receptor beta chains were all read from a single sample in a study of cytomegalovirus exposure and HLA in healthy donors. A multiplex PCR was run with 60 Vbeta primers and 13 Jbeta primers. The protocol was immunoSEQ multiplex PCR, while the TCRdb copy is restricted to in-frame clones and leaves out a portion. In the table there are 90,000 to 130,000 clones, about four fifths of which are singletons. Sequencing used PBMCs. These receptors all come from a woman aged 18-30 years in good health and CMV-seropositive.

The CDR3 is CASSDGPFTPYGYTF. CDR3 in DNA: TGTGCCAGCAGTGATGGCCCGTTTACCCCCTATGGCTACACCTTC. The genes are TRBV2 and TRBJ1-2; no definite D call. The CDR3 runs 15 residues. CDR1 SNHLY and CDR2 FYNNEI come from the germline V gene. Trimming cost V 3 bases and J 4 bases, with 15 bases left between them.

The chain uses TRBV7-3 and TRBJ1-2; 7 bases align to TRBD1. Germline V CDR1 and CDR2: SGHTA, FQGTGA. CDR3 length: 15 residues. Germline trimming cut 3 bases from V and 2 bases from J; bases unmatched to any gene: 6. In DNA, the CDR3 is TGTGCCAGCAGCTTGTCGACAGGGAAGAACTATGGCTACACCTTC. Its protein is CASSLSTGKNYGYTF.

CDR3 amino acids: CAWSPPGQGPGYTF. The CDR3 DNA reads TGTGCCTGGAGTCCGCCGGGACAGGGGCCTGGCTACACCTTC. J is TRBJ1-2 and V is TRBV30; TRBD1 matches at 10 bases. The V segment lost 2 bases and the J segment 7 bases; nucleotides outside the gene matches: 7. Germline CDR1 and CDR2: GTSNPN and SVGIG (reference sequence). This CDR3 has 14 amino acids.

V gene TRBV5-1 combines with J gene TRBJ2-1; D unclear. CDR3 length equals 15 residues. Germline-derived CDR1 and CDR2 are SGHRS and YFSETQ. V was clipped by 0 bases and J by 0 bases, with 7 bases between them. Written as DNA, the CDR3 is TGCGCCAGCAGCTTGGCCGTTAGCTCCTACAATGAGCAGTTCTTC. This codes for CASSLAVSSYNEQFF.